The sequence of this T cell receptor beta chain was determined in a study of graft-versus-host responses after intestinal transplantation. Overall study context: All recipients were given anti-thymocyte globulin induction, and tacrolimus and steroids were then administered for 3 to 4 years.

Clones were read by immunoSEQ multiplex PCR, and TCRdb kept only the in-frame ones, dropping some. The sample includes some 55,000 clones, around 90% of them seen just once. CDR3 length: 13 amino acids. Germline V gene data show CDR1 as MNHEY and CDR2 as SVGAGI. Trimming left V 7 bases short and J 1 base short, with 11 bases between. Findings and limits, study-wide: The recipient marrow held GvH clones, and some of them showed up first in ileum or blood. Early after transplant, HvG clones declined as circulating GvH clones peaked.

A word on this clone: What it binds is unknown.

The sequence derives from a human patient who received an intestinal transplant, so some T cells may come from the graft donor. V usage is TRBV6-5 and J usage is TRBJ2-7; tentative D call: TRBD2 (6 bases). Sequencing was performed on PBMCs, taken more than 650 days after intestinal transplant. CDR3 bases: TGTGCCAGCAAACGAGGGACTTCCTACGAGCAGTACTTC. Amino acid sequence: CASKRGTSYEQYF.